The source of this T cell receptor (beta chain) is a study of blood T cell repertoires in COVID-19. Study at large: The United States, Italy and Spain were the sources of the acute and convalescent COVID-19 samples. PBMCs, B-cell-depleted T cells, or T cells were the source of the cDNA or gDNA that made up the material.

Data came from immunoSEQ multiplex PCR; TCRdb stores just in-frame clones and leaves some out. The table shows 110,000 to 150,000 clones, with 88% occurring only once. Material: peripheral blood. The receptor was isolated from a woman aged 55-69 years with acute or convalescent COVID-19.

Written as DNA, the CDR3 is TGTGCCAGCAGCGTAAATGGCGGGGGGACAGATACGCAGTATTTT. Amino acid sequence: CASSVNGGGTDTQYF. V and J are TRBV9 and TRBJ2-3; 8 positions agree with TRBD2. Looked up from germline, CDR1 is SGDLS and CDR2 is YYNGEE. This CDR3 comprises 15 residues. J gave up 3 bases and V 1 base, and 4 bases lay outside the gene matches.